Included here is one T cell receptor (beta chain) sequence, with context. Trimming left V 5 bases short and J 1 base short, with 15 bases between. Germline V gene lookup returns CDR1 MNHNS and CDR2 SASEGT. The CDR3 runs to 15 residues. RNA extraction gave at least 5.5 micrograms of total RNA per sample. These data originate in a study of blood T cells in healthy people across ages. Together with a sample-barcoded 5' primer, a J-beta primer mix was included in a second PCR lasting roughly 6 to 12 cycles. TCRdb used MiXCR to reprocess the 5' RACE reads, holding one entry per CDR3 protein. The table has hundreds of thousands of distinct CDR3 sequences, around 49% seen once.

This sequence was found in a woman aged 55-69 years in good health. The sample was blood. This chain joins TRBV6-1 and TRBJ2-7, with a tentative D call TRBD2 (5 bases). The CDR3 bases are TGTGCCAGCAGTCCCCTCGGGCTAGCTTCCTACGAGCAGTACTTC. This encodes CASSPLGLASYEQYF.